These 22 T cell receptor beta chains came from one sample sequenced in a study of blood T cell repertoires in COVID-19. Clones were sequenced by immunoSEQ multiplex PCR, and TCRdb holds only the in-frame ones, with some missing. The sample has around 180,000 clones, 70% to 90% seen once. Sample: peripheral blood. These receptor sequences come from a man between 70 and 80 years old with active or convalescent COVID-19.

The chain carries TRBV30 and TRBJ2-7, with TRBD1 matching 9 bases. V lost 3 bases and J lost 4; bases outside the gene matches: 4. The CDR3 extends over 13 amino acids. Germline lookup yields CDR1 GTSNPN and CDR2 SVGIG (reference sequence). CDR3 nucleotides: TGTGCCTGGAGGGGACAGGGAGAATACGAGCAGTACTTC. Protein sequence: CAWRGQGEYEQYF.

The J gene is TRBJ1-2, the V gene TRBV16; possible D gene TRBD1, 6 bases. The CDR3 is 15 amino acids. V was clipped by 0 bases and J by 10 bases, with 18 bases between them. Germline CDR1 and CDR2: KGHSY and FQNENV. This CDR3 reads CASSQSSRTGTDYTF. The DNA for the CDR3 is TGTGCCAGCAGCCAATCCTCGCGTACAGGGACGGACTACACCTTC.

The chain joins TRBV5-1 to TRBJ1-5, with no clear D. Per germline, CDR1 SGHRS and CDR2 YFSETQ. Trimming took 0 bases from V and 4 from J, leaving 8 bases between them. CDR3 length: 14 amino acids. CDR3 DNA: TGCGCCAGCAGCTTGGGGTCAGAAAATCAGCCCCAGCATTTT. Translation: CASSLGSENQPQHF.

The chain's CDR3 is CASSASTGGKGEQYF. The CDR3 DNA sequence: TGTGCCAGCAGCGCGTCGACAGGGGGTAAGGGTGAGCAGTACTTC. The rearrangement links TRBV7-2 to TRBJ2-7; 9 bases fit TRBD1. V lost 5 bases, J lost 7 bases, and 12 bases stayed unmatched. The V gene's germline CDR1 is SGHTA and CDR2 FQGNSA. This CDR3 has 15 amino acids. The complete variable domain, with remaining parts taken from reference TRBV7-2 and TRBJ2-7, reads GAGVSQSPSNKVTEKGKDVELRCDPISGHTALYWYRQSLGQGLEFLIYFQGNSAPDKSGLPSDRFSAERTGGSVSTLTIQRTQQEDSAVYLCASSASTGGKGEQYFGPGTRLTVT.

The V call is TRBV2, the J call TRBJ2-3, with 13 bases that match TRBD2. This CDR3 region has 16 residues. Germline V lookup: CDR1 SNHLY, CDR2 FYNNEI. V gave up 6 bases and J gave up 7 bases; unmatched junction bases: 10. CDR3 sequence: CASRAGTSGIWYTQYF. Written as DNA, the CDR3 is TGTGCCAGCAGAGCCGGGACTAGCGGGATATGGTATACGCAGTATTTT.

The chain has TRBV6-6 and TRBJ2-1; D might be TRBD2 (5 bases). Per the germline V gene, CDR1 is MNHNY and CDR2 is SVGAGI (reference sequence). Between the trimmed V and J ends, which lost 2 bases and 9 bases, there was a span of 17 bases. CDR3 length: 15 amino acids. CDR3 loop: CASSYGVTSRVEQFF. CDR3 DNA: TGTGCCAGCAGTTACGGTGTCACTAGTCGCGTTGAGCAGTTCTTC.

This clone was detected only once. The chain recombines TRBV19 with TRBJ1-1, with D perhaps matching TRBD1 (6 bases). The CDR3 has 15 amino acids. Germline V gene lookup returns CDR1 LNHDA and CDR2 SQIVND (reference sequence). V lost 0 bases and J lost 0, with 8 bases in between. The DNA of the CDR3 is TGTGCCAGTAGTATAGATGGGGACATGAACACTGAAGCTTTCTTT. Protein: CASSIDGDMNTEAFF.

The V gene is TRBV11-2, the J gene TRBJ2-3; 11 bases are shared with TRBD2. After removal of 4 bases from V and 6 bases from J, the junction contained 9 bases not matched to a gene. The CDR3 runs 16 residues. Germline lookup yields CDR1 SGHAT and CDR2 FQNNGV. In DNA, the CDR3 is TGTGCCAGCAGCTCGAGGGTAGCGGGAGGGCCGGATACGCAGTATTTT. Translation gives CASSSRVAGGPDTQYF.

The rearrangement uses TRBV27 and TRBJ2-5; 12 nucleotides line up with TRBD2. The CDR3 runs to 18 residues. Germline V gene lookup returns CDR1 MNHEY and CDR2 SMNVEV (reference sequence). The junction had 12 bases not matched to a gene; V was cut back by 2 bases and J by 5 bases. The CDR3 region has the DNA TGTGCCAGCAGTTTAACTAGCGGGGGGAATATATTGGGGGAGACCCAGTACTTC. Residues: CASSLTSGGNILGETQYF.

For the CDR3, the DNA is TGTGCCAGCAGTGAAGCAGTAGCAGGGGGAAAAGTTATTGAAGCTTTCTTT. As protein: CASSEAVAGGKVIEAFF. J is TRBJ1-1 and V is TRBV2, with 7 bases aligning to TRBD1. Germline CDR1 SNHLY, CDR2 FYNNEI. This CDR3 comprises 17 residues. Losses at the gene ends were 0 bases for V and 7 bases for J; bases not matched to a gene: 14.

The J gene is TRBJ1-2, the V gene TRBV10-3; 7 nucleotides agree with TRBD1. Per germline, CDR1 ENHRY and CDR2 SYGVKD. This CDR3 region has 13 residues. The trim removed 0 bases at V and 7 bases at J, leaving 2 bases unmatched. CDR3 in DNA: TGTGCCATCAGTGAGTCAGGGGGCACTGGCTACACCTTC. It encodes CAISESGGTGYTF.

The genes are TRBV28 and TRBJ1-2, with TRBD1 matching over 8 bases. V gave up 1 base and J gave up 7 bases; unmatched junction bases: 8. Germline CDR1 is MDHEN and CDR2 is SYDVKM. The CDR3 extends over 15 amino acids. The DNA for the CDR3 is TGTGCCAGCAGTTTATCGGACAGGGCACTTCTTGGCTACACCTTC. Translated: CASSLSDRALLGYTF.

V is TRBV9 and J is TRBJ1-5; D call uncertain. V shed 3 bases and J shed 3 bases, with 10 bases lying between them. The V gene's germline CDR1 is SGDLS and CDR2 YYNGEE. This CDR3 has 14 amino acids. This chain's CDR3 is CASSEQNPNQPQHF. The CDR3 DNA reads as TGTGCCAGCAGCGAACAGAATCCCAATCAGCCCCAGCATTTT.

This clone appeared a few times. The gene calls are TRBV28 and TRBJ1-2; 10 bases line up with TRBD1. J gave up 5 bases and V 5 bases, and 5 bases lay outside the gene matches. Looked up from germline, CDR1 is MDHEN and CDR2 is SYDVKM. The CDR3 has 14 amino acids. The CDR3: CASSPTGGRYGYTF. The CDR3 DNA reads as TGTGCCAGCAGTCCGACAGGGGGCAGGTATGGCTACACCTTC.

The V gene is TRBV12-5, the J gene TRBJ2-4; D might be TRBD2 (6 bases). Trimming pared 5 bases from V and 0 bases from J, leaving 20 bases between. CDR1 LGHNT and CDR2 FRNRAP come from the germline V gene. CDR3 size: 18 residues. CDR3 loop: CASGQGTPPTLAKNIQYF. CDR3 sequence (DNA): TGTGCTAGTGGTCAAGGGACTCCTCCTACACTAGCCAAAAACATTCAGTACTTC.

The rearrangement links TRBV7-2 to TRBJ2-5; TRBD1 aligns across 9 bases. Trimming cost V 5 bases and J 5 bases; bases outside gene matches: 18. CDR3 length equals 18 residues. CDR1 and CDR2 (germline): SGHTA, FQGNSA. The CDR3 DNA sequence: TGTGCCAGCAGCATAAGGCTCGTCTTGGACAGGGGATGGGAGACCCAGTACTTC. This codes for CASSIRLVLDRGWETQYF. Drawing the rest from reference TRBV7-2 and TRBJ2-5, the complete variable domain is GAGVSQSPSNKVTEKGKDVELRCDPISGHTALYWYRQSLGQGLEFLIYFQGNSAPDKSGLPSDRFSAERTGGSVSTLTIQRTQQEDSAVYLCASSIRLVLDRGWETQYFGPGTRLLVL.

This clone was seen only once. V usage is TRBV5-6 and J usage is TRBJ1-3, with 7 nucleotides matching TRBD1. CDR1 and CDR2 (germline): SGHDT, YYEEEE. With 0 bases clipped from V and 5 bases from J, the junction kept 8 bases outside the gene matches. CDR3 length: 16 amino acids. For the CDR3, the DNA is TGTGCCAGCAGCTTGGGCCCAGGGACAGCCCGAAACACCATATATTTT. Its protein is CASSLGPGTARNTIYF.

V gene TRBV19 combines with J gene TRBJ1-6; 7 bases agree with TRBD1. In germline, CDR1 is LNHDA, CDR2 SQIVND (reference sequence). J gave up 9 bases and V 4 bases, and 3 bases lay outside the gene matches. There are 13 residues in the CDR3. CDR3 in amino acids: CASSSWTGSPLHF. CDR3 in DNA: TGTGCCAGTAGTAGCTGGACAGGTTCACCCCTCCACTTT. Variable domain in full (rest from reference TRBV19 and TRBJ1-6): DGGITQSPKYLFRKEGQNVTLSCEQNLNHDAMYWYRQDPGQGLRLIYYSQIVNDFQKGDIAEGYSVSREKKESFPLTVTSAQKNPTAFYLCASSSWTGSPLHFGNGTRLTVT.

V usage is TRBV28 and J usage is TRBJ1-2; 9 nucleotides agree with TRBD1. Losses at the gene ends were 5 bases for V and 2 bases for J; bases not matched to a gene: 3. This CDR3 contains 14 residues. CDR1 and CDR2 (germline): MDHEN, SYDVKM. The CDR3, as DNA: TGTGCCAGCAGTCGGACAGGGGCCAACTATGGCTACACCTTC. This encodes CASSRTGANYGYTF.

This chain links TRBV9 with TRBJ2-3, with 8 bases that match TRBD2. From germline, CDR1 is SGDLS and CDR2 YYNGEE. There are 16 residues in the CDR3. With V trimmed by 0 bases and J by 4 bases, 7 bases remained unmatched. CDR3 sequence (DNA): TGTGCCAGCAGCGTAGAGAGCGGGAGCTTCGCAGATACGCAGTATTTT. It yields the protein CASSVESGSFADTQYF.

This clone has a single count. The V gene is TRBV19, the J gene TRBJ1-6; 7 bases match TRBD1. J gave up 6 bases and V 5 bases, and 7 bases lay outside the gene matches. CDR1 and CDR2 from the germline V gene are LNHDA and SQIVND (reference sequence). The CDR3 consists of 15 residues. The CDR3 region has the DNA TGTGCCAGTAGTCCCGGGACAGTAATTAATTCACCCCTCCACTTT. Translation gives CASSPGTVINSPLHF.

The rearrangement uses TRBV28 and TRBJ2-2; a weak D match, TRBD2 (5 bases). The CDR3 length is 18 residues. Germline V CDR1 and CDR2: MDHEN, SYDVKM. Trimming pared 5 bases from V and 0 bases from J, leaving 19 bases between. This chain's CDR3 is CASSEPRTRAPNTGELFF. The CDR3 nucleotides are TGTGCCAGCAGTGAGCCACGCACGAGGGCCCCGAACACCGGGGAGCTGTTTTTT.